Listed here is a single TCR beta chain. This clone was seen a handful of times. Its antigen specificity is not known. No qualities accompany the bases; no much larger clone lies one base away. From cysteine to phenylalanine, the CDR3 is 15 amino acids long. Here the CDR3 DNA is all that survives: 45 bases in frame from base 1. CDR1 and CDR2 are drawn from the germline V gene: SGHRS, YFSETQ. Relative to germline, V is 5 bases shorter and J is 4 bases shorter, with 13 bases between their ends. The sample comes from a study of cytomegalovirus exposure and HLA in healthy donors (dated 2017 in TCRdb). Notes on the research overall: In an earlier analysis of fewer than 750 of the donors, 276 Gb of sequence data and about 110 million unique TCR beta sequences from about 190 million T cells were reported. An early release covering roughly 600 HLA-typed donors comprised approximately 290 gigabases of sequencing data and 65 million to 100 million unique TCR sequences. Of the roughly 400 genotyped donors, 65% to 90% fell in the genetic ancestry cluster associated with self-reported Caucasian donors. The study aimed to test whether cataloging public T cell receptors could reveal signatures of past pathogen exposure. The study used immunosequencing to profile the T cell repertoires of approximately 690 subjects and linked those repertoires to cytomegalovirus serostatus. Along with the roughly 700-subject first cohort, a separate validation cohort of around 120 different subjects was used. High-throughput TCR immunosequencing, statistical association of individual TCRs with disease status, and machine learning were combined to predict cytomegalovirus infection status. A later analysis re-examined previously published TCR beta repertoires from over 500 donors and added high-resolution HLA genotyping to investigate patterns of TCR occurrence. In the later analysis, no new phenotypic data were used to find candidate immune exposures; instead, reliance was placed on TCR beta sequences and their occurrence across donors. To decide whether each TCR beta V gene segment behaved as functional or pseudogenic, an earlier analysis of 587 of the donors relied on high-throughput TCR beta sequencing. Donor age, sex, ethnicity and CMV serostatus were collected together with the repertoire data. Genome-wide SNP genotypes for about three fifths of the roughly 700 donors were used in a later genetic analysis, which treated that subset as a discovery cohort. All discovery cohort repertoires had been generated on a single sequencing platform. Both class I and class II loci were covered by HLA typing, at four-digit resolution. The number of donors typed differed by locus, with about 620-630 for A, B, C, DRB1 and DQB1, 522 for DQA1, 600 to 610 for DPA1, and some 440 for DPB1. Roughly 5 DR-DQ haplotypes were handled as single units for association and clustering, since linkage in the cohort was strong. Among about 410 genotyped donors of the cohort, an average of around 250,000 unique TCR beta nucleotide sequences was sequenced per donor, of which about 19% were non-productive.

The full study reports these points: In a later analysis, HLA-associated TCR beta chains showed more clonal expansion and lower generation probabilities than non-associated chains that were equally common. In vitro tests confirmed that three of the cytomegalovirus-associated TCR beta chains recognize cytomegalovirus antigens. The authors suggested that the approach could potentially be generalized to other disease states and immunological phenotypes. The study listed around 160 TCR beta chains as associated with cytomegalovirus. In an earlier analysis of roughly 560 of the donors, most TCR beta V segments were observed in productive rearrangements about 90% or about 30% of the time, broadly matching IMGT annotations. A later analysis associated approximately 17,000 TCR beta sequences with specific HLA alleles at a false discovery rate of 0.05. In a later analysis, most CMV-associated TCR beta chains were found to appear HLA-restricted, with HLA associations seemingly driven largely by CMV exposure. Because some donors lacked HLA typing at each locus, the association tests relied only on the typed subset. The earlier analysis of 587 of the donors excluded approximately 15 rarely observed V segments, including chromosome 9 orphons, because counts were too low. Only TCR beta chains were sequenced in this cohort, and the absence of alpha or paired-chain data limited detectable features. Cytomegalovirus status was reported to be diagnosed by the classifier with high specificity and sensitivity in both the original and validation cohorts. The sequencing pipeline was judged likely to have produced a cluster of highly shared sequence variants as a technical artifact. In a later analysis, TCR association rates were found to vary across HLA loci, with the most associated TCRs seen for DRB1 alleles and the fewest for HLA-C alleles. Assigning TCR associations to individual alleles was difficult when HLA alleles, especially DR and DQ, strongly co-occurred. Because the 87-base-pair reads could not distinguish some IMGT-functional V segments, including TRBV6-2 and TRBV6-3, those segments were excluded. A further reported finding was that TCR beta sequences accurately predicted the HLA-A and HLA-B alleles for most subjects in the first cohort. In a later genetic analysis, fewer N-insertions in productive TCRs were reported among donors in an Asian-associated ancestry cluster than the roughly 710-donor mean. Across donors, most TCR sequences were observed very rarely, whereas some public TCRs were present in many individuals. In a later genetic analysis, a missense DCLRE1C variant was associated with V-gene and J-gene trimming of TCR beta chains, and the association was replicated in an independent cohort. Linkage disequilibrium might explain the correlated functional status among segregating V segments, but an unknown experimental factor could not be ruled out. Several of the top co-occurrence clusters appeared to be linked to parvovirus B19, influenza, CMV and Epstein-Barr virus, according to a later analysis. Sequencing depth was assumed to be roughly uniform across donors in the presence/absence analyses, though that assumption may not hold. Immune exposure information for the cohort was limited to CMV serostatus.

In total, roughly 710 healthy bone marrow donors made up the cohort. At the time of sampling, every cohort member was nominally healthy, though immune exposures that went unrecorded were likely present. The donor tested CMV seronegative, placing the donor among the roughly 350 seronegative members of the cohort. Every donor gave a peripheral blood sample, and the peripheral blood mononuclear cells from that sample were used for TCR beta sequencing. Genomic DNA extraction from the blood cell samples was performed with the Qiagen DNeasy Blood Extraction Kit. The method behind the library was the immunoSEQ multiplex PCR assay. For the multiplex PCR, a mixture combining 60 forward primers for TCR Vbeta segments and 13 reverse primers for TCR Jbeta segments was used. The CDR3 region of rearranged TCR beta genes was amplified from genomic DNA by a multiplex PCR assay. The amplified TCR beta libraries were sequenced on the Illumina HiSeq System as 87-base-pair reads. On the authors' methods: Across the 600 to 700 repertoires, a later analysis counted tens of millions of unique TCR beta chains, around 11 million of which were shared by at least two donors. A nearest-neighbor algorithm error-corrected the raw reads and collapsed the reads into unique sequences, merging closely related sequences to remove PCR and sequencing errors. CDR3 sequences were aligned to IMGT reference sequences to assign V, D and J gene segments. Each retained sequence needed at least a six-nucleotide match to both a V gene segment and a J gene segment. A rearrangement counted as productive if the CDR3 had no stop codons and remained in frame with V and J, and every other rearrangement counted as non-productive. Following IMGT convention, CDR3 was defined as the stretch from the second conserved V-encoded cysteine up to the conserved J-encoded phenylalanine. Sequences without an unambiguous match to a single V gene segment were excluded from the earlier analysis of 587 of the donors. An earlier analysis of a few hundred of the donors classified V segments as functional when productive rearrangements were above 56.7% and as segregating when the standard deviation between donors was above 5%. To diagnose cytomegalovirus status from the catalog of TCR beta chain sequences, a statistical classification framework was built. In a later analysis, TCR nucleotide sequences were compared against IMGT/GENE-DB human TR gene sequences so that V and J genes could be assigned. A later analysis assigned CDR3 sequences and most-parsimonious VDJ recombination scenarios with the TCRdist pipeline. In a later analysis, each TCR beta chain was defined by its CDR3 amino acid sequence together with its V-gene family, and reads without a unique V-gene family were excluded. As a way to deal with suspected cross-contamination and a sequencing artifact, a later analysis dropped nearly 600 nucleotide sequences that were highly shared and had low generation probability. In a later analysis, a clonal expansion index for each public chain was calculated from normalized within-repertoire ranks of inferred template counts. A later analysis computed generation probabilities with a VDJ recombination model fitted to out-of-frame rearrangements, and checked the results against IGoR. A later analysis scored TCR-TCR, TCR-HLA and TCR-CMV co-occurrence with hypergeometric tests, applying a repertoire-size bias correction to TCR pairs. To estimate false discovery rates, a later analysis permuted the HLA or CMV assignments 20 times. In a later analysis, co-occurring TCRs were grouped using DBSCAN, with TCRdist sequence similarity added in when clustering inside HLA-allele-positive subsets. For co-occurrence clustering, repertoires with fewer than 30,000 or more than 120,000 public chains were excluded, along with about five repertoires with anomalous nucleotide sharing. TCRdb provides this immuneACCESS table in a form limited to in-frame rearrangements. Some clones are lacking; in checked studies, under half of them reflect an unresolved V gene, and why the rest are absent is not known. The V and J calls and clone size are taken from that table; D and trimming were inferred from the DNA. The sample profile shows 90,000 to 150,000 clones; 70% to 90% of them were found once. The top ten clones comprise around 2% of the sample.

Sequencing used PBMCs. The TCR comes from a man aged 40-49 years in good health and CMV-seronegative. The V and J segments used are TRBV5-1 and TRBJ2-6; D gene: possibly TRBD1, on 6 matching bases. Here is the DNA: TGCGCCAGCAGTACTCAGGGGAACGGGGCCAACGTCCTGACTTTC. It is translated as CASSTQGNGANVLTF.